This T cell receptor beta chain was documented in a study of neurological immune-mediated disorders (dated by TCRdb to about 2019). With respect to the entire study: Among the 35 or so multiple sclerosis patients, approximately 30 had relapsing-remitting MS and 3 had secondary progressive MS. The study compared peripheral blood TCR-beta repertoires of HTLV-I-associated myelopathy (HAM/TSP) patients, multiple sclerosis patients and healthy controls using UMI-based sequencing. Longitudinal samples, technical triplicates and paired sorted CD4+ and CD8+ T-cell subsets, alongside PBMC samples, were included among the 106 TCR-beta libraries. The cohort comprised roughly 70 subjects: about 14 HAM/TSP patients, approximately 34 multiple sclerosis patients and 20 or so healthy controls. Study-level results and caveats: No identical CDR3 amino acid sequences were shared among expanded clones across subjects, suggesting private TCR-beta repertoires in all groups. TCR clonal expansion was greatest in HAM/TSP patients and smallest in MS patients, who ranked below even healthy controls. No association of the MS cluster with clinical or MRI features was observed, and the need for larger cohorts was stated by the authors. In a phylogenetic analysis, the repertoires of 18 out of 34 MS patients fell into a single cluster of related CDR3 sequences, pointing to a possible signature at the repertoire level.

The junction carries 13 bases between V and J, which are trimmed by 7 bases and 0 bases respectively. The CDR3 covers 14 residues, taking in both the cysteine and the phenylalanine. Solely the CDR3 DNA is kept, with 42 bases framed from the first base. As encoded in the germline V gene (reference sequence), CDR1 is DFQATT while CDR2 is SNEGSKA. cDNA was synthesized by template-switch 5'RACE using a primer with a 10-nucleotide random unique molecular identifier that tagged each TCR transcript. Over 170 million TCR-beta sequences, covering 15-18 subjects, were produced in each sequencing run. The RNeasy kit was used to extract total RNA. Using the KAPA Real-time Library Amplification kit, TCR-beta VDJ regions were amplified with primers for the TCR constant region and the 5'RACE anchor. Sample indexes and Illumina adaptors were added in a first PCR, and a second PCR then increased library yield. After Ampure bead purification, the TCR product of roughly 650 bp was size-selected on a 2% E-gel SizeSelection system. Before pooling, library quality was assessed on a Bioanalyzer, concentration was determined with Qubit, and library quantification was performed with the Kapa Library Quantification kit. Libraries were sequenced paired-end 2 x 150 bp on an Illumina HiSeq 2500. To increase sequence diversity, about 25-31% phiX was spiked into each library pool. The study's own analysis went as follows. Quality-filtered reads were processed with the UMI-based MiGEC pipeline, which removed over 75% of raw TCR sequences during error correction. IMGT germline references were used for alignment of VDJ genes, and clonotypes were defined by a unique CDR3 amino acid sequence together with V-J genes. Clonal expansion, Shannon diversity, and CDR3 relatedness (CalcPairwiseDistances, ClusterSamples) were evaluated with VDJtools, and phylogenetic trees were built with CLCbio workbench. A clone was classed as expanded if it had 8 or more unique UMIs, a cutoff based on coefficient-of-variation modelling across technical triplicates. TCRdb ran its own pipeline on the public reads, namely fastp trimming at Q25 and MiXCR clone calling, and kept in-frame beta chains. Rows are unified per CDR3 protein, each entry keeping the most common DNA and genes. The V and J calls come from TCRdb's annotation, not from the publication. The sample profile shows about 62,000 distinct CDR3 sequences; around 4.8% of them were found once. Clones ranked in the top ten supply 3.4% of the sample.

In its sample, this clonotype was seen many times. What this receptor recognizes is not known. No base quality information exists; no much larger clone differs at one position. For the unsorted PBMC libraries, 2 million PBMCs were stored in RNAlater at -80 degrees C until RNA extraction and were used to generate the libraries. Multiple sclerosis patients were enrolled in a US clinical protocol under which disease progression was evaluated by magnetic resonance imaging. PBMCs were separated from peripheral blood using Ficoll-Hypaque density gradient centrifugation and then cryopreserved in liquid nitrogen.

This receptor was taken from a woman between 45 and 65 years old with multiple sclerosis. This receptor chain uses TRBV20-1 and TRBJ2-1; the D gene is possibly TRBD1, with 6 bases matching. Sequenced input: PBMCs. The DNA is TGCAGTGGCGGTGGACAGAGCTCCTACAATGAGCAGTTCTTC. It translates to CSGGGQSSYNEQFF.